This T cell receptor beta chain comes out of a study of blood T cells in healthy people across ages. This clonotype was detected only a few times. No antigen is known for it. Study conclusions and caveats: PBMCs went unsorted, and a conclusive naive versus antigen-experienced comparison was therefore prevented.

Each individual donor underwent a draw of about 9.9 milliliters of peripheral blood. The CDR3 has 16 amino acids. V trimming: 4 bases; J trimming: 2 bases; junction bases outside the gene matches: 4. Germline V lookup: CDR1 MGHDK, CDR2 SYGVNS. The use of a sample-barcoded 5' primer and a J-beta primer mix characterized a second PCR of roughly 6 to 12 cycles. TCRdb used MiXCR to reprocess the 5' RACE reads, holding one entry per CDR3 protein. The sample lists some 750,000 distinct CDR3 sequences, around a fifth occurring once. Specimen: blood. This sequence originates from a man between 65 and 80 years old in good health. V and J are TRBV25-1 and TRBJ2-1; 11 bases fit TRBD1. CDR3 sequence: CASSGDRGETYNEQFF. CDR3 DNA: TGTGCCAGCAGTGGGGACAGGGGGGAAACCTACAATGAGCAGTTCTTC. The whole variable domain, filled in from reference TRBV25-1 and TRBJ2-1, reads EADIYQTPRYLVIGTGKKITLECSQTMGHDKMYWYQQDPGMELHLIHYSYGVNSTEKGDLSSESTVSRIRTEHFPLTLESARPSHTSQYLCASSGDRGETYNEQFFGPGTRLTVL.